One and the same sample provided the 14 T cell receptor beta chains below, sequenced in a study of OX40 agonist ivuxolimab in advanced cancers. Clones were sequenced by immunoSEQ multiplex PCR, and TCRdb holds only the in-frame ones, with some missing. The data contain some 99,000 clones, approximately 93% of them singletons. Here the sequenced sample was CD4+ or CD8+ T cells sorted from blood, taken in a trial of the OX40 agonist ivuxolimab. The receptors come from an adult with an advanced solid tumor such as melanoma, head and neck, liver or kidney cancer.

This clone was detected only once. The chain is built from TRBV18 and TRBJ2-2; 7 nucleotides match TRBD1. This CDR3 spans 17 amino acids. Germline V gene lookup returns CDR1 KGHSH and CDR2 LQKENI. Germline trimming cut 1 base from V and 1 base from J; bases unmatched to any gene: 6. CDR3 bases: TGTGCCAGCTCACCACAGAAAAGGACAGGGAACACCGGGGAGCTGTTTTTT. It encodes CASSPQKRTGNTGELFF.

The V gene is TRBV6-6, the J gene TRBJ2-5; 7 bases align to TRBD1. CDR3 length equals 16 residues. Germline-derived CDR1 and CDR2 are MNHNY and SVGAGI (reference sequence). V lost 2 bases, J lost 2 bases, and 8 bases stayed unmatched. This CDR3 is CASSYVDRVWQETQYF. The CDR3 DNA follows: TGTGCCAGCAGTTACGTTGACAGGGTTTGGCAAGAGACCCAGTACTTC.

This sequence joins TRBV29-1 and TRBJ2-1, with TRBD2 matching 8 bases. This CDR3 region has 13 residues. The V and J ends lost 0 bases and 7 bases, in that order; junction bases with no gene match: 2. CDR1 SQVTM and CDR2 ANQGSEA come from the germline V gene. CDR3 sequence: CSVEELAVNEQFF. The CDR3 nucleotides are TGCAGCGTTGAAGAACTAGCGGTTAATGAGCAGTTCTTC.

The chain uses TRBV5-4 and TRBJ1-2, with TRBD1 matching 10 bases. The length of the CDR3 is 15 residues. Germline V gives CDR1 SGHNT, CDR2 YYREEE (reference sequence). Germline trimming cut 4 bases from V and 7 bases from J; bases unmatched to any gene: 10. The CDR3 DNA reads as TGTGCCAGCAGCCAAGGGGGGACAGGGGCGGGTGGCTACACCTTC. Translation gives CASSQGGTGAGGYTF.

This clone occurred once. The rearrangement links TRBV4-2 to TRBJ2-7; 9 bases are a match to TRBD1. The V gene's germline CDR1 is LGHNA and CDR2 YNFKEQ. This CDR3 has 14 amino acids. V lost 9 bases to trimming and J lost 1 base; unmatched junction nucleotides: 7. Written as DNA, the CDR3 is TGTGCCAGTTCACCGGGACAGGGATCCTACGAGCAGTACTTC. This translates into CASSPGQGSYEQYF.

V usage is TRBV7-2 and J usage is TRBJ1-2, with D possibly matching TRBD1 (6 bases). V lost 5 bases and J 7 bases, leaving 23 bases between the germline ends. CDR3 length: 16 amino acids. Germline-derived CDR1 and CDR2 are SGHTA and FQGNSA. CDR3 DNA: TGTGCCAGCAGCATACAGGGTCGCCTAGCTCCGGCTGGCTACACCTTC. Protein: CASSIQGRLAPAGYTF.

The CDR3: CASSLAIYGGSFRDNEQFF. The CDR3 coding sequence is TGTGCCAGCAGCTTAGCTATCTACGGCGGGAGCTTTCGGGACAATGAGCAGTTCTTC. The chain uses TRBV11-1 and TRBJ2-1; TRBD2 aligns across 7 bases. CDR1 is SGHAT and CDR2 is FQDESV in the germline V gene (reference sequence). V lost 0 bases and J lost 5; bases outside the gene matches: 16. The CDR3 runs 19 residues. Using reference TRBV11-1 and TRBJ2-1 for the parts outside the CDR3, the full variable domain is EAEVAQSPRYKITEKSQAVAFWCDPISGHATLYWYRQILGQGPELLVQFQDESVVDDSQLPKDRFSAERLKGVDSTLKIQPAELGDSAMYLCASSLAIYGGSFRDNEQFFGPGTRLTVL.

CDR3 DNA sequence: TGCGCCAGCAGCCAAGATCGTCCGGGTTCGGGTGGCTACACCTTC. Its protein product is CASSQDRPGSGGYTF. The chain is built from TRBV4-3 and TRBJ1-2, with unresolved D. V dropped 0 bases and J dropped 7 bases, with 15 bases sitting between them. Germline CDR1 reads LGHNA; CDR2 reads YSLEER. The CDR3 sequence is 15 residues long.

The chain recombines TRBV9 with TRBJ1-2; the D gene is possibly TRBD1 (6 bases). Germline CDR1 and CDR2: SGDLS and YYNGEE. There are 14 residues in the CDR3. Trimming shortened V by 1 base and J by 6 bases, and 13 bases separated the two germline ends. The CDR3 sequence: CASSVRGEADGYTF. The CDR3 region has the DNA TGTGCCAGCAGCGTAAGGGGGGAGGCAGATGGCTACACCTTC.

This clone was detected a few times. The V call is TRBV5-1, the J call TRBJ2-3; either TRBD1 or TRBD2 may fit D (5 bases each). CDR1 and CDR2 from the germline V gene are SGHRS and YFSETQ. CDR3 length: 13 amino acids. V lost 4 bases, J lost 8 bases, and 14 bases lay in between. Written as DNA, the CDR3 is TGCGCCAGCAGCGTATGGGACGATGGTACGCAGTATTTT. This encodes CASSVWDDGTQYF. Complete variable domain (other parts from reference TRBV5-1 and TRBJ2-3): KAGVTQTPRYLIKTRGQQVTLSCSPISGHRSVSWYQQTPGQGLQFLFEYFSETQRNKGNFPGRFSGRQFSNSRSEMNVSTLELGDSALYLCASSVWDDGTQYFGPGTRLTVL.

This clone turned up a few times. The chain joins TRBV6-1 to TRBJ1-2, with 11 bases fitting TRBD1. Germline values: CDR1 MNHNS, CDR2 SASEGT. Trimming at V came to 1 base and at J to 8 bases, leaving 3 bases not matched to a gene. The CDR3 totals 14 residues. Written as DNA, the CDR3 is TGTGCCAGCAGTGAAGATTGGACAGGGGGCGGCTACACCTTC. It yields the protein CASSEDWTGGGYTF.

The chain uses TRBV6-5 and TRBJ2-3, with TRBD1 matching over 8 bases. CDR1 MNHEY and CDR2 SVGAGI come from the germline V gene. V lost 0 bases, J lost 6 bases, and 8 bases stayed unmatched. The CDR3 consists of 16 residues. The CDR3 is CASSYSQGAGLDTQYF. The DNA for the CDR3 is TGTGCCAGCAGTTACTCCCAGGGGGCAGGACTGGATACGCAGTATTTT.

The chain recombines TRBV4-3 with TRBJ2-7; D is undetermined. The germline V gene has CDR1 LGHNA and CDR2 YSLEER. Trimming took off 3 bases at V and 5 bases at J, with 17 bases between the two ends. This CDR3 region has 15 residues. Here the CDR3 DNA reads TGCGCCAGCAGCCAGACCATCCTAGTCGGCAACGAGCAGTACTTC. It specifies CASSQTILVGNEQYF.

This sequence joins TRBV4-1 and TRBJ1-1, with no clear D. V lost 4 bases and J lost 2, with 2 bases in between. Germline V gene data show CDR1 as MGHRA and CDR2 as YSYEKL. The CDR3 is 11 amino acids. The CDR3 nucleotides are TGCGCCAGCAGCCGTAACACTGAAGCTTTCTTT. As protein: CASSRNTEAFF.